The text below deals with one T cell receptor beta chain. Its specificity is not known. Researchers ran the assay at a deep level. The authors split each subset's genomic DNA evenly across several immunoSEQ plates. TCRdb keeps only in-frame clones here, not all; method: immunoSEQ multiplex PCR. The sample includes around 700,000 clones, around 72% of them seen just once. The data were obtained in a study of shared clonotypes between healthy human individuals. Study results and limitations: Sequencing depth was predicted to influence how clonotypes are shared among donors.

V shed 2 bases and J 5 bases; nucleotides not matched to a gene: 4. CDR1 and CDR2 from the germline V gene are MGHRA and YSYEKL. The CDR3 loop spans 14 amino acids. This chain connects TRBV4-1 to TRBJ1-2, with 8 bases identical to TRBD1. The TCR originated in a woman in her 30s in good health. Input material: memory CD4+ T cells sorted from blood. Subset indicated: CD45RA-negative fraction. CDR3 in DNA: TGCGCCAGCAGCCAAAACAGGGGGAGGTATGGCTACACCTTC. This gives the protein CASSQNRGRYGYTF.